This TCR beta chain was sequenced in a study of Ad26.COV2.S vaccination and SARS-CoV-2 variants (dated by TCRdb to the early 2020s). Concerning the study at large: Donors in the vaccine arm were drawn from COV1001, a phase I-IIa trial of Ad26.COV2.S in healthy adults that was multicentre, randomized, double-blind and placebo-controlled. The TCR-sequenced set comprised about 32 samples: around 20 Ad26.COV2.S vaccine recipients, 5 placebo recipients and 8 SARS-CoV-2 convalescent individuals. Sequencing of the TCRbeta repertoire served to evaluate the specificity and breadth of SARS-CoV-2-reactive T cell receptors following Ad26.COV2.S vaccination. Dosing of Ad26.COV2.S was intramuscular, at either 5x10^10 or 1x10^11 viral particles, delivered as one shot or as two shots spaced 56 days apart. Investigators did not know the trial group allocation while performing experiments and assessing outcomes. Trial participants were randomized into five groups of five, in which low-dose or high-dose Ad26.COV2.S was given once or twice, or placebo was given on both occasions. Beyond this particular receptor, the publication reports: Ad26.COV2.S recipients had higher spike-specific TCR breadth than placebo recipients (P = 0.0014). Non-spike TCR breadth was comparable between vaccine and placebo recipients, consistent with the vaccine containing only spike. Comparing responses between vaccine doses or regimens was not something the study was powered to do. According to the authors, total T cell responses may have been underestimated by the TCR breadth and depth analyses. After vaccination, spike-specific CD8+ and CD4+ T cell responses were reported to show substantial breadth.

Points on this clone: Its antigen remains undetermined. Base-call qualities are not available, and no considerably larger clone is one nucleotide away.

The immunoSEQ Assay was the method used to sequence TCRbeta CDR3 regions. After extraction, genomic DNA underwent amplification by bias-controlled multiplex PCR, followed by high-throughput sequencing. Processing in the source paper ran as follows. To quantify the absolute abundance of every unique TCRbeta CDR3 region, sequences were collapsed and filtered. T cell fraction was estimated by normalization of TCRbeta template counts to usable DNA, with usable DNA being measured through amplification of reference genes present in all nucleated cells. Repertoire TCRs were annotated as SARS-CoV-2-specific by exact matching of V gene, CDR3 amino acid sequence and J gene to a known reactive TCR set. MIRA supplied the reference SARS-CoV-2 TCR set, which was filtered for enrichment in COVID-19-positive ImmuneCODE repertoires so that public or cross-reactive TCRs were removed. Drawing on the MIRA antigens, annotated TCRs were analysed further at the level of specific ORF or position within ORF. Depth was the summed frequency of annotated unique rearrangements, while breadth was defined as annotated unique rearrangements over total unique productive rearrangements. Two-sided Wilcoxon rank-sum tests were applied when comparing TCR breadth between groups. In TCRdb, the immuneACCESS table is reduced to in-frame sequences with V and J assigned. These tables do not hold every clone; where another copy was compared, an unresolved V gene accounts for under half, and the others remain unexplained. The V and J calls and clone size come from that table; D and trimming were worked out from the DNA. The sample records 350,000 to 400,000 clones, about nine tenths of which are singletons. Jointly, the top ten make up about 3.6% of the sample.

The cysteine opens and the phenylalanine closes a CDR3 of 18 amino acids. Only the CDR3 portion is preserved as DNA: 54 bases, with reading frame beginning at the first base. V is shortened by 5 bases, J by 4 bases, and the region joining them spans 25 bases. The germline V gene (reference sequence) gives CDR1 as LNHDA and CDR2 as SQIVND. The sample's treatment or condition, from its label and the paper: over 15 received Ad26.COV2.S at low or high dose, single or two shots; about 5 received placebo; per-sample allocation not given. For vaccine and placebo recipients, repertoires were sequenced using samples collected on day 63 after the first injection. Between 29 July and 7 August 2020, Cohort 1b enrolled about 27 adults aged 18-55 years at one site in Boston, USA. As a vaccine, Ad26.COV2.S was a replication-incompetent adenovirus type 26 vector that expressed a prefusion-stabilized SARS-CoV-2 spike protein derived from the original Wuhan strain.

The sample consisted of peripheral blood, taken in a trial of Ad26.COV2.S vaccine versus placebo. The TCR originated in a person between 18 and 65 years old who received the Ad26.COV2.S COVID-19 vaccine or a placebo. The V gene is TRBV19 and the J gene is TRBJ2-3; the D gene is perhaps TRBD1 or TRBD2, as each covers 5 bases. This receptor carries the CDR3 CASSPKPGPLVGADTQYF. The DNA sequence is TGTGCCAGTAGTCCCAAACCGGGACCCCTGGTTGGCGCAGATACGCAGTATTTT.